This T cell receptor (beta chain) was identified during a study of monozygotic twins with cystic fibrosis. Profiled with immunoSEQ multiplex PCR; TCRdb holds only in-frame clones, not every one. In the table there are approximately 10,000 clones, roughly 85% of which are singletons. Trimming left V 4 bases short and J 4 bases short, with 16 bases between. There are 15 residues in the CDR3. Germline loops: CDR1 SEHNR, CDR2 FQNEAQ (reference sequence). The source is a man aged 18-30 years with cystic fibrosis. Material for sequencing was blood. The rearrangement joins TRBV7-9 to TRBJ2-5, with a possible D match to TRBD1 (5 bases). CDR3 in DNA: TGTGCCAGCAGCTCACGACTCCCCCAGGGAGAGACCCAGTACTTC. Amino acids: CASSSRLPQGETQYF.